The rows below give T cell receptor beta chains drawn from one sample of a study of patients and donors after allogeneic stem cell transplantation. Using its own MiXCR run on the RT-PCR reads, TCRdb lists one record per CDR3 protein. The data hold approximately 150,000 distinct CDR3 sequences, with more than 20% observed a single time. The sequencing sample was made of blood, either unsorted or a sorted T cell fraction (not recorded which). Receptors were obtained from a human donor who was either an allogeneic HSCT recipient or a stem cell or donor lymphocyte infusion donor (not recorded which). It is not recorded whose cells these are; they may come from a transplant donor. The CDR3 runs from the conserved cysteine through the conserved F or W. The D gene is left open where the match is weak. Expanded clones get a size class; other rows say once, few or many, or leave the size out.

size,D,V,J,DNA,CDR3
NA,NA,TRBV5-1,TRBJ2-5,TGCGCCAGCAGCTTGGGCACGAACAAGTACCAAGAGACCCAGTACTTC,CASSLGTNKYQETQYF
NA,TRBD2,TRBV9,TRBJ2-5,TGTGCCAGCAGCGTAGCTGGGCGGGGGGGCCAAGAGACCCAGTACTTC,CASSVAGRGGQETQYF
many,NA,TRBV2,TRBJ1-1,TGTGCCAGCAGAGATACGGCGTGGGGTATGAACACTGAAGCTTTCTTT,CASRDTAWGMNTEAFF
many,TRBD1,TRBV5-1,TRBJ1-6,TGCGCCAGCAGCTTGGTTGGACAGGGTGATTCACCCCTCCACTTT,CASSLVGQGDSPLHF
NA,NA,TRBV4-2,TRBJ2-1,TGTGCCAGCAGCCGGGCTTTATACTCCTACAATGAGCAGTTCTTC,CASSRALYSYNEQFF
many,NA,TRBV7-2,TRBJ1-5,TGTGCCAGCAGCTTAACACATCCTAGCAATCAGCCCCAGCATTTT,CASSLTHPSNQPQHF
NA,NA,TRBV14,TRBJ2-7,TGTGCCAGCAGCTCGAAGGAGAGGGACGGTCTCTCCTACGAGCAGTACTTC,CASSSKERDGLSYEQYF
few,TRBD1,TRBV5-1,TRBJ1-6,TGCGCCAGCAGCTTAATCGGACAGGGTCATTCACCCCTCCACTTT,CASSLIGQGHSPLHF
NA,NA,TRBV7-2,TRBJ1-2,TGTGCCAGCAGCTTAGCCGCAGGCAACTATGGCTACACCTTC,CASSLAAGNYGYTF
NA,TRBD2,TRBV24-1,TRBJ2-1,TGTGCCACCAGTGATTTATCGACTAGCGGGAGGGCCTCCTACAATGAGCAGTTCTTC,CATSDLSTSGRASYNEQFF
few,NA,TRBV6-5,TRBJ2-2,TGTGCCAGCAGTTACACGGGACCTCCAGCCACCGGGGAGCTGTTTTTT,CASSYTGPPATGELFF
NA,NA,TRBV7-9,TRBJ2-1,TGTGCCAGCAGCTTATCGGCCGCTGAGCAGTTCTTC,CASSLSAAEQFF
NA,TRBD1,TRBV12-3/TRBV12-4,TRBJ1-2,TGTGCCAGCACCATTTACAGGGGGGAGTGTGGCTACACCTTC,CASTIYRGECGYTF
NA,NA,TRBV20-1,TRBJ1-2,TGCAGTGCTAGAGATTCGGGTATAAGAGGGTATGGCTACACCTTC,CSARDSGIRGYGYTF
NA,NA,TRBV6-2/TRBV6-3,TRBJ1-1,TGTGCCAGCAGCTCCAGTGGGTTAACTGAAGCTTTCTTT,CASSSSGLTEAFF
few,NA,TRBV6-6,TRBJ1-5,TGTGCCAGCAGTCCGGGCCCTAGAGATCAGCCCCAGCATTTT,CASSPGPRDQPQHF
few,NA,TRBV12-3/TRBV12-4,TRBJ2-5,TGTGCCAGCAGTCCGTGGACGATCGGGGAAGAGACCCAGTACTTC,CASSPWTIGEETQYF
NA,NA,TRBV5-1,TRBJ2-1,TGCGCCAGCAAAACAGGGACGCTGGGTGAGCAGTTCTTC,CASKTGTLGEQFF
NA,NA,TRBV7-9,TRBJ2-3,TGTGCCAGCAGCCCGAAACTAGCACAAGATGCAGATACGCAGTATTTT,CASSPKLAQDADTQYF
few,NA,TRBV7-9,TRBJ1-4,TGTGCCAGCAGCTTAGACGGGACCGAAAAACTGTTTTTT,CASSLDGTEKLFF
many,NA,TRBV5-1,TRBJ2-7,TGCGCCAGCAGCTTGGGTGGTTACGAGCAGTACTTC,CASSLGGYEQYF
NA,NA,TRBV7-8,TRBJ2-3,TGTGCCAGCAGTGACGGGGGGCAACATCAGTATTTT,CASSDGGQHQYF
many,NA,TRBV27,TRBJ1-4,TGTGCCAGCAGTTTAGTGGGGTGCACTAATGAAAAACTGTTTTTT,CASSLVGCTNEKLFF
few,TRBD2,TRBV29-1,TRBJ2-7,TGCAGCGTTGGTATGGCGGGAGGGATTCCCTACGAGCAGTACTTC,CSVGMAGGIPYEQYF
NA,TRBD1,TRBV14,TRBJ1-2,TGTGCCAGCAGCCTGACAGGGTTGGGGGCCAGCGGCTACACCTTC,CASSLTGLGASGYTF
few,NA,TRBV5-1,TRBJ2-2,TGCGCCAGCAGCCCTTCTTCTCCGAACACCGGGGAGCTGTTTTTT,CASSPSSPNTGELFF
few,NA,TRBV7-9,TRBJ1-2,TGTGCCAGCAGCTGGTCCTCCTATGGCTACACCTTC,CASSWSSYGYTF
few,TRBD1,TRBV7-2,TRBJ1-2,TGTGCCAGCAGCTTAGAGGCAGGGGGTAACTATGGCTACACCTTC,CASSLEAGGNYGYTF
NA,NA,TRBV11-1,TRBJ2-7,TGTGCCAGCAGCTTGGCCCGGGACGAGACCTACGAGCAGTACTTC,CASSLARDETYEQYF
NA,NA,TRBV12-3/TRBV12-4,TRBJ2-5,TGTGCCAGCAGTTTTGGGGCCAGAAAGTACCAAGAGACCCAGTACTTC,CASSFGARKYQETQYF
NA,NA,TRBV10-3,TRBJ1-5,TGTGCCATCAGTGAGCCAAATTTGTACAGGGCTGGGGTTGGGCCCCAGCATTTT,CAISEPNLYRAGVGPQHF
NA,TRBD1,TRBV6-6,TRBJ1-2,TGTGCCAGCAGCCCAACAGGGGTTATAGATAACTATGGCTACACCTTC,CASSPTGVIDNYGYTF
few,NA,TRBV18,TRBJ1-2,TGTGCCAGCTCACCTCAGGCGTATGGCTACACCTTC,CASSPQAYGYTF
few,NA,TRBV7-9,TRBJ1-2,TGTGCCAGCAGCCCGCGCCGGGACAAGATGAACTATGGCTACACCTTC,CASSPRRDKMNYGYTF
once,NA,TRBV27,TRBJ2-6,TGTGCCAGCAGTTCATTCTCTGCCTCTGGGGCCAACGTCCTGACTTTC,CASSSFSASGANVLTF
many,NA,TRBV20-1,TRBJ1-5,TGCAGTGCTAGAGAAGCGGCCGGTAGAGGAAATCAGCCCCAGCATTTT,CSAREAAGRGNQPQHF
few,NA,TRBV20-1,TRBJ1-1,TGCAGTGTAGATTTGTTGAACACTGAAGCTTTCTTT,CSVDLLNTEAFF
few,NA,TRBV4-1,TRBJ1-1,TGCGCCAGCAGCCAAGATTGGGGGGCAGGGGACACTGAAGCTTTCTTT,CASSQDWGAGDTEAFF
NA,TRBD1,TRBV5-1,TRBJ2-5,TGCGCCAGCAGTAAAATACAGGGGTCTCAAGAGACCCAGTACTTC,CASSKIQGSQETQYF
many,TRBD1,TRBV5-6,TRBJ1-4,TGTGCCAGCAGCTTGGAAGGGGGCGAGGAAAAACTGTTTTTT,CASSLEGGEEKLFF
few,TRBD1,TRBV7-2,TRBJ2-2,TGTGCCAGCAGCTTTAGGACAGGAAAATTTAGGGCCACCGGGGAGCTGTTTTTT,CASSFRTGKFRATGELFF
once,TRBD2,TRBV4-1,TRBJ2-5,TGCGCCAGCAGCCAAGGGGTGACTAGCGGACAAGAGACCCAGTACTTC,CASSQGVTSGQETQYF
NA,NA,TRBV10-3,TRBJ1-5,TGTGCCATCAGTGAGAAAGGGGGTATGAGCAATCAGCCCCAGCATTTT,CAISEKGGMSNQPQHF
NA,NA,TRBV5-6,TRBJ2-1,TGTGCCAGCAGCATGGGACGACCCAATGAGCAGTTCTTC,CASSMGRPNEQFF
NA,NA,TRBV12-3/TRBV12-4,TRBJ2-7,TGTGCCAGCAGTTTAGCTTGGTACGAGCAGTACTTC,CASSLAWYEQYF
NA,NA,TRBV5-1,TRBJ1-2,TGCGCCAGCAGCTTGGGCCCGGCCGATAACTATGGCTACACCTTC,CASSLGPADNYGYTF
few,NA,TRBV20-1,TRBJ1-2,TGCAGTGCTAGAGAGCTGGGGAACTATGGCTACACCTTC,CSARELGNYGYTF
NA,NA,TRBV27,TRBJ1-5,TGTGCCAGCAGTTTATCGGGCGGCTATAGCAATCAGCCCCAGCATTTT,CASSLSGGYSNQPQHF
many,NA,TRBV12-3/TRBV12-4,TRBJ1-3,TGTGCCAGCAGTTTGGATCAGACAGTCAGCTCTGGAAACACCATATATTTT,CASSLDQTVSSGNTIYF
NA,TRBD1,TRBV6-5,TRBJ2-5,TGTGCCAGCAGCCCCGGACAGGGGACTATAATCCAAGAGACCCAGTACTTC,CASSPGQGTIIQETQYF
NA,NA,TRBV9,TRBJ2-1,TGTGCCAGCAGCGTAGCAATTGAGCAGTTCTTC,CASSVAIEQFF
few,NA,TRBV7-9,TRBJ2-7,TGTGCCAGCAGCCCCCACTACGAGCAGTACTTC,CASSPHYEQYF
NA,NA,TRBV10-3,TRBJ1-2,TGTGCCATCAGGGGGGACGGCTATGGCTACACCTTC,CAIRGDGYGYTF
few,NA,TRBV27,TRBJ1-2,TGTGCCAGCAGTTTAACGCAGGGGACTCCCTATGGCTACACCTTC,CASSLTQGTPYGYTF
few,TRBD1,TRBV7-2,TRBJ1-1,TGTGCCAGCAGCTTAGCGTTGGGACAGGGGACTTCGAACACTGAAGCTTTCTTT,CASSLALGQGTSNTEAFF
many,NA,TRBV5-6,TRBJ1-1,TGTGCCAGCAGCTTGGATTGGGGAGGAACGGCTTTCTTT,CASSLDWGGTAFF
few,NA,TRBV10-2,TRBJ1-5,TGCGCCAGCAGTGAGAATACAGGGAGGGATCAGCCCCAGCATTTT,CASSENTGRDQPQHF
NA,NA,TRBV6-1,TRBJ1-5,TGTGCCAGCAGTGAAGCTGGGAGAAGTGGTGGGAGAAATCAGCCCCAGCATTTT,CASSEAGRSGGRNQPQHF